This TCR beta chain came from a study of regulatory T cells in long-lasting Graves disease. Study-wide results and limits: Newly diagnosed patients shared 850 to 1,000 public clonotypes; persistent patients shared a few thousand.

The authors built TCR beta libraries using iRepertoire HTBI primers and Arm-PCR of CDR3 regions. TCRdb re-called the multiplex PCR reads with MiXCR, one entry per CDR3 protein. The sample has 350,000 to 500,000 distinct CDR3 sequences; 13% to 15% are singletons. Described time point: newly diagnosed GD, antithyroid drugs for less than 3 months. Scientists built the TCR library using RNA that was extracted from PBMCs. Germline V gene data show CDR1 as MNHEY and CDR2 as SVGEGT. The V gene lost 6 bases and the J gene lost 3 bases, with 12 bases spanning the gap. This CDR3 has 13 residues. As for this clonotype: Its antigen is as yet unknown.

The same specimen was also included in a second study, on T cells in Graves' hyperthyroidism and ophthalmopathy. From that report: In the first-round RT-PCR of the TCR CDR3, the HTBI primer set was used.

The receptor was derived from a woman aged 45-60 years with Graves disease. The specimen comprised peripheral blood mononuclear cells (PBMCs), sampled at new diagnosis, from a patient treated with antithyroid drugs. This chain connects TRBV6-2 or TRBV6-3 to TRBJ2-7; possibly TRBD1 or TRBD2 for D (5 bases each). Written as DNA, the CDR3 is TGTGCCAGCAGGAGGGAACAGGTCTACGAGCAGTACTTC. It yields the protein CASRREQVYEQYF.